The clone carrying this T cell receptor beta chain has more than one count but fewer than ten. This specimen belongs to a study of CD8+ T cells in alopecia areata. Following extraction, RNA underwent reverse transcription to cDNA, which served as the sequencing template. Clones were sequenced by immunoSEQ multiplex PCR, and TCRdb holds only the in-frame ones, with some missing. The sample shows some 150,000 clones, 45% to 55% of them seen only once. The CDR3 covers 20 residues. Germline V gene data show CDR1 as SGDLS and CDR2 as YYNGEE. Trimming removed 3 bases from V and 3 bases from J; junction bases left unmatched: 15.

This TCR came from a human donor with alopecia areata. The chain links TRBV9 to TRBJ2-2; 12 positions match TRBD2. The material was CD8+ T cells sorted from blood, obtained at week 0. The CDR3 DNA reads as TGTGCCAGCAGCGCTAACACTCTAGCGGGGGGGCCGAGGTACACCGGGGAGCTGTTTTTT. Its protein product is CASSANTLAGGPRYTGELFF.